This is a list of T cell receptor beta chains from one sample in a study of beta chain features in type 1 diabetes. Produced via immunoSEQ multiplex PCR; TCRdb's table is partial and in-frame only. The table records 150,000 to 170,000 clones, 10% of them present only once. Sequencing used central memory CD4+ T cells from blood. Receptors originate from a man aged 25 to 45 with type 1 diabetes. CDR3s include the opening cysteine and the closing phenylalanine or tryptophan. D genes are given only for firm matches. Clone sizes are given selectively: once, few, many, or a class where the clone is expanded.

size	D	V	J	CDR3	DNA
few	-	TRBV14	TRBJ1-2	CASSQGPGDYGYTF	TGTGCCAGCAGCCAAGGGCCAGGGGACTATGGCTACACCTTC
few	TRBD1	TRBV5-1	TRBJ2-3	CASSPTTGTVLGVDTQYF	TGCGCCAGCAGCCCTACCACCGGGACAGTGCTTGGGGTTGATACGCAGTATTTT
-	-	TRBV7-8	TRBJ2-1	CASSLQGGDEQFF	TGTGCCAGCAGCCTCCAGGGGGGCGATGAGCAGTTCTTC
-	TRBD1	TRBV4-3	TRBJ1-2	CASSQGGTAIYGYTF	TGCGCCAGCAGCCAAGGGGGGACAGCGATCTATGGCTACACCTTC
few	-	TRBV7-9	TRBJ1-1	CATLFGGWNTEAFF	TGTGCCACCCTTTTCGGAGGGTGGAACACTGAAGCTTTCTTT
few	TRBD1	TRBV27	TRBJ1-5	CASSLFPDRGDQPQHF	TGTGCCAGCAGTTTATTCCCGGACAGGGGGGATCAGCCCCAGCATTTT
-	TRBD1	TRBV5-1	TRBJ2-7	CASSWGQGEQYF	TGCGCCAGCAGCTGGGGACAGGGCGAGCAGTACTTC
-	TRBD2	TRBV25-1	TRBJ2-1	CASSEREGNEQFF	TGTGCCAGCAGTGAAAGGGAGGGTAATGAGCAGTTCTTC
few	TRBD2	TRBV11-2	TRBJ2-1	CASSIGTSVYNEQFF	TGTGCCAGCAGCATCGGGACTAGCGTCTACAATGAGCAGTTCTTC
-	TRBD1	TRBV27	TRBJ2-5	CASSPSTGGQETQYF	TGTGCCAGCAGTCCATCAACAGGGGGCCAAGAGACCCAGTACTTC
-	TRBD1	TRBV7-9	TRBJ2-1	CASSIGQGGEQFF	TGTGCCAGCAGCATCGGACAGGGCGGTGAGCAGTTCTTC
-	-	TRBV7-9	TRBJ1-5	CASSGGVSNQPQHF	TGTGCCAGCAGTGGGGGGGTCAGCAATCAGCCCCAGCATTTT
-	-	TRBV6-5	TRBJ2-5	CASSLLRRETQYF	TGTGCCAGCAGTTTACTCCGGAGGGAGACCCAGTACTTC
few	TRBD2	TRBV30	TRBJ2-1	CAWSMETSGWDEQFF	TGTGCCTGGAGTATGGAGACTAGCGGGTGGGATGAGCAGTTCTTC
-	-	TRBV7-8	TRBJ1-2	CASSLAEEYGYTF	TGTGCCAGCAGCTTAGCGGAGGAATATGGCTACACCTTC
few	-	TRBV4-2	TRBJ2-1	CASGGTSRISSYNEQFF	TGTGCCAGCGGAGGGACTTCACGAATAAGCTCCTACAATGAGCAGTTCTTC
few	-	TRBV11-2	TRBJ2-7	CASSLDTYEQYF	TGTGCCAGCAGCTTAGACACCTACGAGCAGTACTTC
few	TRBD2	TRBV19	TRBJ2-1	CASSIGGLVGGTFF	TGTGCCAGTAGTATAGGGGGACTAGTAGGGGGTACGTTCTTC
-	TRBD2	TRBV5-1	TRBJ2-7	CASSLFASSGNSYEQYF	TGCGCCAGCAGCTTGTTTGCAAGTAGCGGGAACTCCTACGAGCAGTACTTC
-	-	TRBV6-6	TRBJ1-5	CASSYPLQGLNQPQHF	TGTGCCAGCAGTTATCCCCTGCAGGGTTTGAATCAGCCCCAGCATTTT
-	-	TRBV9	TRBJ2-2	CASSLEFANTGELFF	TGTGCCAGCAGCCTGGAGTTCGCGAACACCGGGGAGCTGTTTTTT
-	TRBD2	TRBV7-9	TRBJ2-3	CASSLARLAGSRDTQYF	TGTGCCAGCAGCTTAGCAAGGCTAGCGGGATCCAGAGATACGCAGTATTTT
few	-	TRBV11-2	TRBJ2-7	CASSLGGPREQYF	TGTGCCAGCAGCTTAGGAGGGCCCCGCGAGCAGTACTTC
-	-	TRBV7-2	TRBJ2-5	CASSLGSVQETQYF	TGTGCCAGCAGCTTGGGTAGCGTTCAAGAGACCCAGTACTTC
few	-	TRBV5-6	TRBJ1-4	CASRHVSGEKLFF	TGTGCCAGCAGGCACGTCAGCGGTGAAAAACTGTTTTTT
-	-	TRBV2	TRBJ1-2	CAIVGPTGSYTF	TGTGCCATTGTTGGCCCTACGGGAAGCTACACCTTC
few	TRBD2	TRBV7-2	TRBJ2-1	CASSLVAGGTGEQFF	TGTGCCAGCAGCTTAGTTGCGGGGGGGACGGGTGAGCAGTTCTTC
-	TRBD1	TRBV7-2	TRBJ2-7	CASSFGTGGYEQYF	TGTGCCAGCAGCTTCGGGACAGGTGGTTACGAGCAGTACTTC
-	TRBD2	TRBV5-1	TRBJ2-3	CASSLGLTSGPSTDTQYF	TGCGCCAGCAGCTTGGGCCTGACTAGCGGCCCTAGCACAGATACGCAGTATTTT
-	-	TRBV19	TRBJ1-1	CASSEGDTEAFF	TGTGCCAGTAGTGAGGGGGACACTGAAGCTTTCTTT
few	-	TRBV28	TRBJ2-7	CASSSQVYEQYF	TGTGCCAGCAGTTCCCAGGTCTACGAGCAGTACTTC
few	-	TRBV5-6	TRBJ2-3	CASSPNGVPQYF	TGTGCCAGCAGCCCCAACGGGGTCCCTCAGTATTTT
once	-	TRBV5-1	TRBJ2-1	CASSFQGRQRYNEQFF	TGCGCCAGCAGCTTTCAGGGAAGGCAACGCTACAATGAGCAGTTCTTC
few	-	TRBV6-1	TRBJ2-5	CASSSPQETQYF	TGTGCCAGCAGTTCCCCCCAGGAGACCCAGTACTTC
few	-	TRBV6-6	TRBJ1-2	CASSPEARINYGYTF	TGTGCCAGCAGCCCCGAGGCGCGGATTAACTATGGCTACACCTTC
few	TRBD2	TRBV10-3	TRBJ2-1	CAIRDGEGSGRPSEQFF	TGTGCCATCAGGGATGGGGAAGGGAGCGGGAGGCCTAGTGAGCAGTTCTTC
-	TRBD2	TRBV29-1	TRBJ2-2	CTALAGTTGELFF	TGCACCGCCCTAGCGGGAACCACCGGGGAGCTGTTTTTT
few	TRBD1	TRBV11-2	TRBJ2-2	CASSPSTGRTGELFF	TGTGCCAGCAGTCCCTCGACAGGGAGAACCGGGGAGCTGTTTTTT